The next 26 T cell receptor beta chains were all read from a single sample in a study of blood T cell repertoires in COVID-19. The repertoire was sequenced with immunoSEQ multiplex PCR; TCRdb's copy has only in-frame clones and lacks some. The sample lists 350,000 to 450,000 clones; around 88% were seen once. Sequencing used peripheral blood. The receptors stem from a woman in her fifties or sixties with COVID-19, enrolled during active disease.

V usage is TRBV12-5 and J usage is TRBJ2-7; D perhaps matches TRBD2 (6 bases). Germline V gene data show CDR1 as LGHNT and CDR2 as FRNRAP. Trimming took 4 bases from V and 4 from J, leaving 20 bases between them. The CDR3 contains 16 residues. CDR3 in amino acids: CASGSSREWEVYEQYF. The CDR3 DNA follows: TGTGCTAGTGGTTCATCCAGGGAGTGGGAGGTATACGAGCAGTACTTC.

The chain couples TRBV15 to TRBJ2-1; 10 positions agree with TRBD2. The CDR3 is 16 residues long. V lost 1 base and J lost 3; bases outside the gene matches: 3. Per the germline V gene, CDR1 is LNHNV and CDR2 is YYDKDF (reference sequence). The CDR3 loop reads CATSRVAGGHYNEQFF. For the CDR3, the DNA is TGTGCCACCAGCAGAGTAGCGGGGGGCCACTACAATGAGCAGTTCTTC.

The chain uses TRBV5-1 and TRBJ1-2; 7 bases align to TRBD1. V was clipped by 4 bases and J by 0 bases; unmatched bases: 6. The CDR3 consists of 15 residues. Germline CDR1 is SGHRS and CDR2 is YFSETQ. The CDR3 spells CASSPGTAPNYGYTF. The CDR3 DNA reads TGCGCCAGCAGCCCAGGGACAGCCCCTAACTATGGCTACACCTTC.

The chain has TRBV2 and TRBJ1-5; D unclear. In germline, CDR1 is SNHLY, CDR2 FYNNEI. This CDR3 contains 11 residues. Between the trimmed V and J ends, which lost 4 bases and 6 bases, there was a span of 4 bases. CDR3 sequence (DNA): TGTGCCAGCAGTGTCAGTCAGCCCCAGCATTTT. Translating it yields CASSVSQPQHF.

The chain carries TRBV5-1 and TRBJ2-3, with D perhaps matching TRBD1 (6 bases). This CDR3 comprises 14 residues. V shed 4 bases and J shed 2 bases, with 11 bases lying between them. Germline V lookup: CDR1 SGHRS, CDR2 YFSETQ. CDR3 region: CASSLQGVTDTQYF. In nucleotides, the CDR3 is TGCGCCAGCAGCCTACAGGGTGTCACAGATACGCAGTATTTT.

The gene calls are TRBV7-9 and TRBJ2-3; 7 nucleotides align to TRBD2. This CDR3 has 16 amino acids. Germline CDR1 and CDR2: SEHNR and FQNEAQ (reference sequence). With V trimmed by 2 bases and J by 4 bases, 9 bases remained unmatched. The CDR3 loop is CASSLRSGVGSDTQYF. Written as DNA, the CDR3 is TGTGCCAGCAGCTTAAGGAGCGGGGTTGGCTCAGATACGCAGTATTTT.

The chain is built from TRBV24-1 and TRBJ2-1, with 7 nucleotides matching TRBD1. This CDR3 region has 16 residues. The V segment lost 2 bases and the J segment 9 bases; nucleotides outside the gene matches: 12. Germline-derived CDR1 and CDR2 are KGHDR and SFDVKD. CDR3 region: CATSDSGTEKLGEQFF. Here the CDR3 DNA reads TGTGCCACCAGTGATTCCGGGACAGAGAAGTTGGGTGAGCAGTTCTTC.

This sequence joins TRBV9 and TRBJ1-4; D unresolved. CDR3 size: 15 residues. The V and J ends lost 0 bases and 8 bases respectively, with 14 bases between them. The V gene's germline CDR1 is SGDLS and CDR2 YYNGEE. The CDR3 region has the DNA TGTGCCAGCAGCGTAGACGGGGAGCCGCAAGAAAAACTGTTTTTT. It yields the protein CASSVDGEPQEKLFF.

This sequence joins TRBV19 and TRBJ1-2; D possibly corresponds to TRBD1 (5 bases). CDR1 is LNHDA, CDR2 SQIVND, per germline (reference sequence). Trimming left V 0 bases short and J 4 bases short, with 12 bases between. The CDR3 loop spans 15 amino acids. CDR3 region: CASSIDPMGPYGYTF. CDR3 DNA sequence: TGTGCCAGTAGTATAGATCCGATGGGGCCCTATGGCTACACCTTC.

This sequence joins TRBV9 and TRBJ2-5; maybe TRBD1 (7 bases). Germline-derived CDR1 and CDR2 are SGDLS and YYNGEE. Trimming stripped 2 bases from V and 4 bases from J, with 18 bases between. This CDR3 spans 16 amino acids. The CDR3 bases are TGTGCCAGCAGCGTGAGGGGCGGGGACAGACTAGAGACCCAGTACTTC. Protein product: CASSVRGGDRLETQYF.

The chain's CDR3 is CASSLGRGFSGNTIYF. The CDR3 region has the DNA TGTGCCAGCAGCTTAGGGCGGGGTTTCTCTGGAAACACCATATATTTT. The V gene is TRBV11-3, the J gene TRBJ1-3; D not resolved. Germline V CDR1 and CDR2: SGHNT, YENEEA. V lost 1 base, J lost 0 bases, and 10 bases lay in between. This CDR3 comprises 16 residues.

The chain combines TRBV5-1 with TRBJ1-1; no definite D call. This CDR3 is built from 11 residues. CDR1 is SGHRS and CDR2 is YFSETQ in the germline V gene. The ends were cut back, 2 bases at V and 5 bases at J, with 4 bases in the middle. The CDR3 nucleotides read TGCGCCAGCAGCTTAGAGACTGAAGCTTTCTTT. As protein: CASSLETEAFF.

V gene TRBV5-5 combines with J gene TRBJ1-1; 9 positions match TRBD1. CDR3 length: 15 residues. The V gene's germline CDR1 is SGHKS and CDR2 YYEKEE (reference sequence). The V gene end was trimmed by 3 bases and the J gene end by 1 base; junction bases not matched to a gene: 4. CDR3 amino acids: CASSWGDRENTEAFF. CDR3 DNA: TGTGCCAGCAGCTGGGGGGACAGGGAGAACACTGAAGCTTTCTTT.

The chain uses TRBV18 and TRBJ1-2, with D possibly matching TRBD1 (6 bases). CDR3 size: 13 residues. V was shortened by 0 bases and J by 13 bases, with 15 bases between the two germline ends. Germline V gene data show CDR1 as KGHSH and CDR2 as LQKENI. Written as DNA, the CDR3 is TGTGCCAGCTCACCACCGTCGGGCCAGGGGAGCACCTTC. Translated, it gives CASSPPSGQGSTF.

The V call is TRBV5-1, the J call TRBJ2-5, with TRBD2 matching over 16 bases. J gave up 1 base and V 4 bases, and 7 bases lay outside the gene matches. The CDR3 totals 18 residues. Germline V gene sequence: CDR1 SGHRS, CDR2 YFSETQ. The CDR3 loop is CASSTGTSGGVSQETQYF. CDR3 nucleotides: TGCGCCAGCAGCACCGGGACTAGCGGGGGGGTCTCCCAAGAGACCCAGTACTTC.

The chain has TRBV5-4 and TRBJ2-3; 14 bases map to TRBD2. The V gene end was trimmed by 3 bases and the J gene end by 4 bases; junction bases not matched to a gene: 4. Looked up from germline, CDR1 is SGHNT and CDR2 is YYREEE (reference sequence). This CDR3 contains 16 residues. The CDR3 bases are TGTGCCAGCAGCTCGCCGACTAGCGGGGGGGCAGATACGCAGTATTTT. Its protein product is CASSSPTSGGADTQYF.

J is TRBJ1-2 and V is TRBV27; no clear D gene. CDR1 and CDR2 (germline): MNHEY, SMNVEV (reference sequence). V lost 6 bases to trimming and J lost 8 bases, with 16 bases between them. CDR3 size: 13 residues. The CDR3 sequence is CASSLGPSGGYTF. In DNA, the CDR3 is TGTGCCAGCAGCCTAGGACCTTCGGGGGGCTACACCTTC.

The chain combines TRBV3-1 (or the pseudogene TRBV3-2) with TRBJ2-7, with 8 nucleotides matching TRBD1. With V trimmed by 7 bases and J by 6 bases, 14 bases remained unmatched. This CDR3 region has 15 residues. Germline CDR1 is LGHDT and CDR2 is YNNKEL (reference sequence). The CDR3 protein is CASTQGRGQWGEQYF. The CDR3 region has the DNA TGTGCCAGCACCCAGGGCAGGGGGCAGTGGGGCGAGCAGTACTTC.

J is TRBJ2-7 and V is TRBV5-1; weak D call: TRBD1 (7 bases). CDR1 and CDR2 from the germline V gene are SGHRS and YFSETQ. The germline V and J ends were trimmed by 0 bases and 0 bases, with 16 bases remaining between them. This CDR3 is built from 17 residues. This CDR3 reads CASSLGGGGMGSYEQYF. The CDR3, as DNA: TGCGCCAGCAGCTTGGGCGGAGGGGGCATGGGCTCCTACGAGCAGTACTTC.

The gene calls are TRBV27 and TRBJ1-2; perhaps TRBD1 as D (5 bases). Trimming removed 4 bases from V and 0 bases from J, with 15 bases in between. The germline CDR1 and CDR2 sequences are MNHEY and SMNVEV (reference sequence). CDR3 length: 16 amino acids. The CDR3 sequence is CASSSVAGGANYGYTF. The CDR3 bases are TGTGCCAGCAGTTCCGTCGCGGGGGGTGCTAACTATGGCTACACCTTC.

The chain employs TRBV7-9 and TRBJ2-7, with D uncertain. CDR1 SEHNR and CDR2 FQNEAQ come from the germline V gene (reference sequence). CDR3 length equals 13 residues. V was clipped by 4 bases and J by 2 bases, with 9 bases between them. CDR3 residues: CASSSSTAYEQYF. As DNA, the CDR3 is TGTGCCAGCAGCTCCTCTACAGCCTACGAGCAGTACTTC. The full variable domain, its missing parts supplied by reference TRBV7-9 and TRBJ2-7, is DTGVSQNPRHKITKRGQNVTFRCDPISEHNRLYWYRQTLGQGPEFLTYFQNEAQLEKSRLLSDRFSAERPKGSFSTLEIQRTEQGDSAMYLCASSSSTAYEQYFGPGTRLTVT.

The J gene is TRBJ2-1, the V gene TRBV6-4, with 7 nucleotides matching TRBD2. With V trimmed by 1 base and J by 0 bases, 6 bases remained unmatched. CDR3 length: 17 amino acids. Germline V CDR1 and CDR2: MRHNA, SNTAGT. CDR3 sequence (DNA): TGTGCCAGCAGTGACTTCGCCGGCGGGAGCTCCTACAATGAGCAGTTCTTC. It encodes CASSDFAGGSSYNEQFF.

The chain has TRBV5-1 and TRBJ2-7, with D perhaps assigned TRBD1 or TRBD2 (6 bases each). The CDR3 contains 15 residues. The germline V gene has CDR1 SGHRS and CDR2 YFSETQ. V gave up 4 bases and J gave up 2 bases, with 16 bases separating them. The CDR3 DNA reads TGCGCCAGCAGCCTGGGGGGCGAGACAGCCTACGAGCAGTACTTC. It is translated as CASSLGGETAYEQYF.

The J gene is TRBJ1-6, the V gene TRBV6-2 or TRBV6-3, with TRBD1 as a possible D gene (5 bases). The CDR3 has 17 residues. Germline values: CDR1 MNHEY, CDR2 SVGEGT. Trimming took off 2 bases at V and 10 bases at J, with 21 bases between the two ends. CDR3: CASSYALREAAGSPLHF. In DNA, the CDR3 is TGTGCCAGCAGTTACGCTCTCAGGGAGGCGGCAGGATCACCCCTCCACTTT.

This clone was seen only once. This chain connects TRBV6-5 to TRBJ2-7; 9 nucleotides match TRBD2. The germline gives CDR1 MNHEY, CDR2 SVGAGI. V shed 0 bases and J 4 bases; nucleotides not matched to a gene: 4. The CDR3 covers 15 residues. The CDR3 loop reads CASSYSSLAGYEQYF. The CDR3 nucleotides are TGTGCCAGCAGTTACTCGAGTCTAGCGGGGTACGAGCAGTACTTC.

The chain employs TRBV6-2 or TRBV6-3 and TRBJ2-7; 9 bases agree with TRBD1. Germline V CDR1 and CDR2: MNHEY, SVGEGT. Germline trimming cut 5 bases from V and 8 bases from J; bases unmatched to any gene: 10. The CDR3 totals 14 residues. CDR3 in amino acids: CASSRAGTGSKQYF. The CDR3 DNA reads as TGTGCCAGCAGTCGGGCCGGGACAGGGAGTAAGCAGTACTTC.